This TCR beta chain appears in the sequencing data of a study of T cell responses to AZD1222 COVID-19 vaccine. The CDR3 length is 17 residues. Germline CDR1 and CDR2: SGHRS and YFSETQ. The V gene lost 4 bases and the J gene lost 2 bases, with 21 bases spanning the gap. Libraries were prepared by immunoSEQ multiplex PCR; TCRdb keeps only in-frame clonotypes and omits some of them. The sample has about 150,000 clones, approximately 90% seen once. Findings and limits, study-wide: The donor group comprised mostly white British people and more females; the analysis possibly underestimated clonal diversity. Spike-specific TCR breadth and depth rose after two AZD1222 doses.

Turning to this clone: Its antigen is unidentified.

Material: peripheral blood, obtained 28 days after the second AZD1222 dose. This TCR was recovered from an adult who received the AZD1222 COVID-19 vaccine. The gene calls are TRBV5-1 and TRBJ2-5; a possible D gene is TRBD2 (7 bases). As DNA, the CDR3 is TGCGCCAGCAGCAAGGGGGGGCGGAGACAGGAGCAAGAGACCCAGTACTTC. This sequence encodes CASSKGGRRQEQETQYF.